Detailed here is one T cell receptor (beta chain). The clone's antigen remains unknown. Per-nucleotide qualities are absent, and no much larger clonotype sits a single base away. The donors were healthy, HIV-negative adults who had no recently reported acute infections or vaccinations. Only Caucasian adults living in Nashville, Tennessee, USA were represented among the donors. CD4+ T cells were enriched by magnetic negative selection; naive cells were then positively selected on CD45RA, and the negative fraction formed the memory subset. Blood was collected by leukapheresis, and PBMCs were isolated by Ficoll-Histopaque density gradient centrifugation and then cryopreserved in liquid nitrogen vapor phase. Analytical flow cytometry was used to check the purity and quantity of every magnetically sorted T cell population. Each sorted fraction had its genomic DNA isolated and then quantified by UV absorbance on a Nanodrop 2000c.

From the cysteine through the phenylalanine, the CDR3 covers 15 amino acids. The entry retains the CDR3 DNA only, 45 bases that are in frame from base 1. V is clipped by 2 bases and J by 4 bases, and the sequence between their germline boundaries is 16 bases long. CDR1 and CDR2 are drawn from the germline V gene: SGHTS, YDEGEE. The data originate from a study of shared clonotypes between healthy human individuals (dated by TCRdb to 2020 to 2022). The study in broad terms: Three men and two women, aged 18 to 49 years, made up the cohort. For each donor, three plates each were used for CD4 naive and CD4 memory, two plates were used for CD8 naive, and one plate was used for CD8 memory. To estimate repertoire size and how much clonotypes are shared between individuals, the study performed deep sequencing of blood TCR repertoires from a handful of healthy adults. To increase sequencing depth and limit assay-specific biases, TCR repertoire library preparation and sequencing were carried out by different laboratories using diverse techniques. Between about 0.9 and 9 billion PBMCs per donor were obtained by leukapheresis. Beyond this particular receptor, the publication reports: Sampling was restricted to blood, and TCR repertoires in tissues likely differ from the TCR repertoires found in blood. When several donors were compared, the shared fraction of clonotypes was around 5% for naive CD4, more than 3% for naive CD8, 2% to 2.5% for memory CD4, and 0.4% for memory CD8. Naive subsets generally had larger estimated clonotype richness than memory subsets did. Pairwise subsampling indicated that sequencing depth was expected to affect the degree of clonotype sharing among donors. Incomplete sequencing was indicated by rarefaction of sorted-subset datasets, despite the large sequencing depth. Because the study included only a small number of donors, the genetic and exposure-history diversity represented was limited. Clonotypes shared by all four sorted-subset donors showed higher generation probabilities than non-shared clonotypes.

TCR CDR3 regions were amplified from genomic DNA by multiplex PCR using the deep immunoSEQ assay. Extracted genomic DNA from each cell subset was distributed evenly across all wells of several immunoSEQ 96-well plates, and each plate was treated as a replicate. For sorted subsets, about 0.2 ug genomic DNA, equal to 30,000 or so T cell genomes, was loaded into each replicate PCR. The purified libraries were quantified using a Qubit 3.0 fluorometer, sized with a Bioanalyzer 2100, and then quantified again using the KAPA Library Quantification kit. A separate single-read 150-cycle Illumina NextSeq 550 flow cell was used to sequence each immunoSEQ 96-well plate. The paper's processing steps were these. Because only junctional sequences without quality scores were contained in the immunoSEQ output, filtering matching that applied to full-length reads could not be performed. To assign V/J genes and CDR3, sequences were annotated against IMGT germline references using PyIR, a Python wrapper for IgBLAST v1.9. Reads were removed for weak V/J assignments (E-value above 1e-6), missing CDR3, stop codons, out-of-frame junctions, or ambiguous translated residues. A V3J clonotype was defined by an identical inferred V gene, J gene, and CDR3 amino acid sequence. Percentage overlap between repertoires was computed as shared unique clonotypes divided by the size of the smaller repertoire. Three approaches were used to assess repertoire richness: RTK rarefaction, the Chao1 estimator, and Recon v2.1 estimates of unobserved clonotypes. OLGA was used to compute generation probabilities for all TCRbeta clonotypes that the gDNA method yielded from a handful of donors. TCRdb retrieved this table from immuneACCESS and kept in-frame rearrangements only. Not all clones are present; in checked studies, unresolved V genes account for under half, and no reason is known for the remainder. That table is the source of V, J and clone size, and D and trimming were worked out from the DNA. Counted in this sample were 400,000 to 600,000 clones; roughly 95% of them appeared once. The ten largest clonotypes hold approximately 0.06% of the sample.

This TCR derives from a woman aged 30 to 39 in good health. The sequencing input was naive CD4+ T cells sorted from blood. According to the study, the label for this sample's cell subset or site signals: CD45RA+ positively selected. The V and J segments used are TRBV5-8 and TRBJ2-7, with a tentative D gene TRBD1 over 7 matching bases. Read as DNA, the sequence is TGTGCCAGCAGCTTCATGGCAGGGGGGACATACGAGCAGTACTTC. Its coded protein is CASSFMAGGTYEQYF.